This entry lists 19 T cell receptor beta chains sequenced from one sample in a study of T cell repertoires in cytomegalovirus infection. TCRdb reanalysed the reads using MiXCR and keeps one entry per CDR3 protein. Of 150,000 to 200,000 distinct CDR3 sequences detected, approximately 19% appear once; the ten largest clones hold 2.9%. Material for sequencing was PBMCs. These receptor sequences come from a human donor in good health (CMV status not recorded). Some clones in this sample may be carry-over from other donors' samples.

This clonotype was counted at least ten times. The chain is built from TRBV19 and TRBJ2-1; 8 nucleotides match TRBD1. Germline V CDR1 and CDR2: LNHDA, SQIVND (reference sequence). The junction had 1 base not matched to a gene; V was cut back by 4 bases and J by 2 bases. The CDR3 totals 14 residues. The CDR3 DNA is TGTGCCAGTAGTAGCAGGGGGCCCTACAATGAGCAGTTCTTC. It is translated as CASSSRGPYNEQFF.

This clonotype has a count of ten or more. As DNA, the CDR3 is TGTGCCAGCAGCCCCGCCCCCACCGGGGAGCTGTTTTTT. This translates into CASSPAPTGELFF. J is TRBJ2-2 and V is TRBV11-3; no definite D call. V shed 5 bases and J shed 4 bases, with 8 bases lying between them. The CDR3 covers 13 residues. Germline assignment: CDR1 SGHNT and CDR2 YENEEA. Supplemented by reference TRBV11-3 and TRBJ2-2, the full variable domain reads EAGVVQSPRYKIIEKKQPVAFWCNPISGHNTLYWYLQNLGQGPELLIRYENEEAVDDSQLPKDRFSAERLKGVDSTLKIQPAELGDSAVYLCASSPAPTGELFFGEGSRLTVL.

This clonotype was counted a few times. The V call is TRBV7-3, the J call TRBJ2-7; 9 bases agree with TRBD2. This CDR3 region has 13 residues. Trimming cost V 10 bases and J 3 bases; bases outside gene matches: 7. The V gene's germline CDR1 is SGHTA and CDR2 FQGTGA. CDR3 in amino acids: CATSLTSGYEQYF. CDR3 in DNA: TGTGCCACCTCGTTGACTAGCGGCTACGAGCAGTACTTC.

J is TRBJ1-1 and V is TRBV7-6; tentative D call: TRBD1 (6 bases). The V end lost 4 bases, the J end lost 1 base, and 10 bases lay between the germline ends. The germline V gene encodes CDR1 SGHVS and CDR2 FNYEAQ. The CDR3 totals 14 residues. CDR3 sequence reads: CASSSPGQNTEAFF. CDR3 sequence (DNA): TGTGCCAGCAGCTCCCCGGGACAGAACACTGAAGCTTTCTTT.

The table lists this clonotype with many counts. This sequence joins TRBV7-9 and TRBJ2-7; D uncertain. Germline V gives CDR1 SEHNR, CDR2 FQNEAQ (reference sequence). The germline V and J ends were trimmed by 8 bases and 7 bases, with 15 bases remaining between them. This CDR3 has 12 amino acids. The CDR3 region is CASGAVPGEQYF. DNA for the CDR3: TGTGCCAGCGGTGCAGTTCCCGGAGAGCAGTACTTC.

The rearrangement links TRBV11-3 to TRBJ2-3, with TRBD1 matching over 9 bases. With V trimmed by 5 bases and J by 8 bases, 8 bases remained unmatched. Germline CDR1 is SGHNT and CDR2 is YENEEA. CDR3 size: 14 residues. CDR3 sequence (DNA): TGTGCCAGCAGCGGACAGGGGAGTTGGGGTACGCAGTATTTT. The encoded protein is CASSGQGSWGTQYF.

This clonotype was observed a few times. J is TRBJ2-5 and V is TRBV29-1, with 10 bases fitting TRBD1. The CDR3 is made up of 14 amino acids. J was trimmed by 1 base and V by 6 bases; bases with no gene match: 5. Per germline, CDR1 SQVTM and CDR2 ANQGSEA. The CDR3 region has the DNA TGCAGCGTGACCGGACAGGGGGTCCAAGAGACCCAGTACTTC. It is translated as CSVTGQGVQETQYF.

The V call is TRBV29-1, the J call TRBJ2-1, with 8 positions matching TRBD1. The J segment lost 6 bases and the V segment lost 3 bases, leaving 4 bases of the junction unmatched. Germline V gives CDR1 SQVTM, CDR2 ANQGSEA. This CDR3 contains 13 residues. This CDR3 is CSVDRGLSNEQFF. CDR3 nucleotides: TGCAGCGTTGACAGGGGGCTTTCCAATGAGCAGTTCTTC.

This chain links TRBV18 with TRBJ1-5, with a tentative D call TRBD1 (5 bases). Per germline, CDR1 KGHSH and CDR2 LQKENI. V lost 4 bases and J lost 4, with 20 bases in between. The CDR3 has 17 residues. The CDR3 DNA reads TGTGCCAGCTCACACACCGGAGGGGAGCGGGTTAATCAGCCCCAGCATTTT. Amino acids: CASSHTGGERVNQPQHF. The whole variable domain, filled in from reference TRBV18 and TRBJ1-5, reads NAGVMQNPRHLVRRRGQEARLRCSPMKGHSHVYWYRQLPEEGLKFMVYLQKENIIDESGMPKERFSAEFPKEGPSILRIQQVVRGDSAAYFCASSHTGGERVNQPQHFGDGTRLSIL.

Only a few counts were recorded for this clonotype. The V and J genes are TRBV7-2 and TRBJ2-5; the match to TRBD2 covers 10 bases. The CDR3 has 16 residues. The germline gives CDR1 SGHTA, CDR2 FQGNSA. The junction had 13 bases not matched to a gene; V was cut back by 5 bases and J by 7 bases. The CDR3 region is CASSPWTSGDLRTQYF. DNA for the CDR3: TGTGCCAGCAGCCCTTGGACTAGCGGAGACCTCCGGACCCAGTACTTC.

This clonotype was seen many times. This sequence joins TRBV7-6 and TRBJ2-7; D unclear. Per the germline V gene, CDR1 is SGHVS and CDR2 is FNYEAQ. V lost 2 bases, J lost 5 bases, and 13 bases lay in between. CDR3 length: 14 amino acids. The CDR3 is CASSLMAGVNEQYF. The DNA for the CDR3 is TGTGCCAGCAGCTTAATGGCAGGAGTAAACGAGCAGTACTTC.

This clonotype was seen ten or more times. The V gene is TRBV4-1, the J gene TRBJ2-1; D is unresolved. This CDR3 is 15 amino acids long. Germline V gene lookup returns CDR1 MGHRA and CDR2 YSYEKL. V was shortened by 1 base and J by 0 bases, with 7 bases between the two germline ends. The CDR3 DNA is TGCGCCAGCAGCCAAGGGGATTCCTCCTACAATGAGCAGTTCTTC. As protein: CASSQGDSSYNEQFF.

A word on this clonotype: The CDR3 does not end in the conserved phenylalanine or tryptophan, so this is likely a read error. The J gene is TRBJ1-1, the V gene TRBV7-3; possibly TRBD1 for D (5 bases). Trimming left V 0 bases short and J 1 base short, with 9 bases between. The CDR3 runs 15 residues. The germline gives CDR1 SGHTA, CDR2 FQGTGA. The CDR3 protein is CASSLTGARNTEAFV. CDR3 in DNA: TGTGCCAGCAGCTTAACCGGGGCACGGAACACTGAAGCTTTCGTT.

The genes are TRBV7-2 and TRBJ2-4, with TRBD1 matching 7 bases. In germline, CDR1 is SGHTA, CDR2 FQGNSA. V trimming: 5 bases; J trimming: 11 bases; junction bases outside the gene matches: 9. The CDR3 has 13 amino acids. For the CDR3, the DNA is TGTGCCAGCAGCCTTAACCCCCAGGGGGTTCAGTACTTC. Translation: CASSLNPQGVQYF.

This clonotype has ten or more counts. CDR3 region: CASSPGLAGGGGLTQYF. CDR3 DNA sequence: TGTGCCAGCAGCCCTGGACTAGCGGGAGGCGGAGGGCTTACGCAGTATTTT. V gene TRBV7-6 combines with J gene TRBJ2-3, with 14 positions matching TRBD2. Germline values: CDR1 SGHVS, CDR2 FNYEAQ. The V segment lost 5 bases and the J segment 8 bases; nucleotides outside the gene matches: 12. There are 17 residues in the CDR3.

Notes on this clonotype: An end of the junction differs from the germline gene, which may be a read error. The chain employs TRBV7-3 and TRBJ1-5, with D uncertain. Germline assignment: CDR1 SGHTA and CDR2 FQGTGA. CDR3 length equals 14 residues. In nucleotides, the CDR3 is TGTGCCGGCAGCTTATCAGGCAGAAATCAGCCCCAGCATTTT. Encoded protein: CAGSLSGRNQPQHF.

V is TRBV6-6 and J is TRBJ1-3, with 8 bases matching TRBD1. The CDR3 sequence is 15 residues long. Germline CDR1 and CDR2: MNHNY and SVGAGI (reference sequence). The V segment lost 4 bases and the J segment 3 bases; nucleotides outside the gene matches: 5. The CDR3 DNA is TGTGCCAGCAGTTCCCCGGACAGGGTTGGAAACACCATATATTTT. The encoded protein is CASSSPDRVGNTIYF.

The chain recombines TRBV20-1 with TRBJ2-1; D gene unclear. Germline CDR1 is DFQATT and CDR2 is SNEGSKA (reference sequence). V lost 2 bases, J lost 9 bases, and 11 bases lay in between. There are 12 residues in the CDR3. The CDR3 sequence is CSARSRVGEQFF. DNA of the CDR3: TGCAGTGCTAGATCTAGGGTTGGTGAGCAGTTCTTC.

This clonotype appeared many times. In DNA form, the CDR3 reads TGTGCCAGCCTCGCCGCGGGCTGGGGGGAGCTGTTTTTT. Its translation is CASLAAGWGELFF. The V call is TRBV7-2, the J call TRBJ2-2, with D possibly TRBD2 on 5 matching bases. V lost 8 bases and J 8 bases, leaving 15 bases between the germline ends. This CDR3 has 13 residues. Germline V lookup: CDR1 SGHTA, CDR2 FQGNSA. Combining the CDR3 with reference TRBV7-2 and TRBJ2-2 gives the whole variable domain GAGVSQSPSNKVTEKGKDVELRCDPISGHTALYWYRQSLGQGLEFLIYFQGNSAPDKSGLPSDRFSAERTGGSVSTLTIQRTQQEDSAVYLCASLAAGWGELFFGEGSRLTVL.